Given below is one TCR beta chain in context. Germline assignment: CDR1 SGHNT and CDR2 YENEEA. Trimming took 5 bases from V and 8 from J, leaving 13 bases between them. This CDR3 has 13 residues. Described time point: newly diagnosed, previously untreated cHL patient sample. It was by magnetic negative selection that CD4+ T cells were purified from thawed PBMCs. This entry comes from a study of PD-1 blockade in classical Hodgkin lymphoma. This table comes from immunoSEQ multiplex PCR, and its TCRdb copy is limited to in-frame clones, with some not included. The sample lists some 28,000 clones, around 92% occurring once.

Sequenced: CD4+ T cells from blood. The clonotype comes from a human donor with classical Hodgkin lymphoma. This chain joins TRBV11-3 and TRBJ2-1; no reliable D call. CDR3 bases: TGTGCCAGCAGCATGAATCCCGTTGATGAGCAGTTCTTC. Amino acid sequence: CASSMNPVDEQFF.